This is a list of T cell receptor beta chains from one sample in a study of blood T cell repertoires in COVID-19. Produced via immunoSEQ multiplex PCR; TCRdb's table is partial and in-frame only. The sample has roughly 100,000 clones, more than 80% seen once. The sequencing input was peripheral blood. Receptors were obtained from a woman aged 55 to 70 with acute or convalescent COVID-19. The CDR3 runs from the conserved cysteine through the conserved F or W. The order of the fields is clone size, J gene, CDR3 length, D gene, V gene, CDR3 protein, CDR3 DNA. A D gene is named only where the DNA matches it firmly. Expanded clones are given a class, and other clones once, few, many or no size at all.

clone_size: NA
j_call: TRBJ2-2
cdr3_length: 16
d_call: TRBD1
v_call: TRBV5-4
cdr3_aa: CASSLGRDRGTGELFF
cdr3_nt: TGTGCCAGCAGCTTGGGACGGGACAGGGGCACCGGGGAGCTGTTTTTT

clone_size: NA
j_call: TRBJ1-2
cdr3_length: 16
d_call: TRBD1
v_call: TRBV5-1
cdr3_aa: CASSPGQVVSPGGYTF
cdr3_nt: TGCGCCAGCAGCCCGGGACAGGTGGTCTCACCGGGGGGCTACACCTTC

clone_size: NA
j_call: TRBJ2-1
cdr3_length: 14
d_call: TRBD2
v_call: TRBV9
cdr3_aa: CASSPTGRYNEQFF
cdr3_nt: TGTGCCAGCAGCCCAACCGGGAGGTACAATGAGCAGTTCTTC

clone_size: few
j_call: TRBJ2-2
cdr3_length: 16
d_call: TRBD1
v_call: TRBV3-1/TRBV3-2
cdr3_aa: CASSHPPGTGTGELFF
cdr3_nt: TGTGCCAGCAGCCACCCCCCCGGGACAGGGACCGGGGAGCTGTTTTTT

clone_size: NA
j_call: TRBJ2-3
cdr3_length: 16
d_call: TRBD1
v_call: TRBV24-1
cdr3_aa: CATSAETGGWMDTQYF
cdr3_nt: TGTGCCACCAGTGCTGAGACAGGGGGCTGGATGGATACGCAGTATTTT

clone_size: NA
j_call: TRBJ1-4
cdr3_length: 16
d_call: NA
v_call: TRBV5-1
cdr3_aa: CASSLAMGWEGEKLFF
cdr3_nt: TGCGCCAGCAGCTTGGCCATGGGCTGGGAGGGAGAAAAACTGTTTTTT

clone_size: NA
j_call: TRBJ2-5
cdr3_length: 14
d_call: NA
v_call: TRBV5-5
cdr3_aa: CASSLQVFQETQYF
cdr3_nt: TGTGCCAGCAGCTTACAGGTCTTCCAAGAGACCCAGTACTTC

clone_size: few
j_call: TRBJ2-1
cdr3_length: 15
d_call: NA
v_call: TRBV7-6
cdr3_aa: CASSPGLPPYNEQFF
cdr3_nt: TGTGCCAGCAGCCCTGGACTACCCCCCTACAATGAGCAGTTCTTC

clone_size: NA
j_call: TRBJ2-7
cdr3_length: 14
d_call: NA
v_call: TRBV4-2
cdr3_aa: CASSQDRGDHEQYF
cdr3_nt: TGTGCCAGCAGCCAAGATCGCGGCGACCACGAGCAGTACTTC

clone_size: NA
j_call: TRBJ2-1
cdr3_length: 16
d_call: TRBD2
v_call: TRBV29-1
cdr3_aa: CSVEVAGETVYNEQFF
cdr3_nt: TGCAGCGTTGAAGTAGCGGGAGAGACTGTGTACAATGAGCAGTTCTTC

clone_size: NA
j_call: TRBJ2-5
cdr3_length: 13
d_call: NA
v_call: TRBV12-3/TRBV12-4
cdr3_aa: CASSQTAQETQYF
cdr3_nt: TGTGCCAGCAGTCAGACAGCCCAAGAGACCCAGTACTTC

clone_size: NA
j_call: TRBJ2-1
cdr3_length: 16
d_call: NA
v_call: TRBV2
cdr3_aa: CASSEWAGNSYNEQFF
cdr3_nt: TGTGCCAGCAGTGAATGGGCAGGGAACTCCTACAATGAGCAGTTCTTC

clone_size: NA
j_call: TRBJ2-5
cdr3_length: 17
d_call: NA
v_call: TRBV27
cdr3_aa: CASSLPEGGPPQETQYF
cdr3_nt: TGTGCCAGCAGCCTCCCCGAAGGAGGGCCCCCACAAGAGACCCAGTACTTC

clone_size: once
j_call: TRBJ1-3
cdr3_length: 14
d_call: TRBD1
v_call: TRBV7-9
cdr3_aa: CASSGGQYLDTIYF
cdr3_nt: TGTGCCAGCAGCGGGGGACAGTACCTTGACACCATATATTTT

clone_size: NA
j_call: TRBJ2-4
cdr3_length: 15
d_call: NA
v_call: TRBV14
cdr3_aa: CASSLGYGAGDIQYF
cdr3_nt: TGTGCCAGCAGCCTCGGGTACGGCGCCGGGGACATTCAGTACTTC

clone_size: NA
j_call: TRBJ1-1
cdr3_length: 13
d_call: TRBD1
v_call: TRBV5-4
cdr3_aa: CASSIPGQGAAFF
cdr3_nt: TGTGCCAGCAGCATTCCGGGACAGGGGGCCGCTTTCTTT

clone_size: NA
j_call: TRBJ2-3
cdr3_length: 13
d_call: NA
v_call: TRBV28
cdr3_aa: CASSLARTDTQYF
cdr3_nt: TGTGCCAGCAGCTTGGCCCGTACAGATACGCAGTATTTT

clone_size: NA
j_call: TRBJ2-3
cdr3_length: 15
d_call: TRBD2
v_call: TRBV5-1
cdr3_aa: CASSGLATSTDTQYF
cdr3_nt: TGCGCCAGCAGCGGACTAGCGACGTCTACAGATACGCAGTATTTT

clone_size: NA
j_call: TRBJ1-1
cdr3_length: 13
d_call: NA
v_call: TRBV9
cdr3_aa: CASSVAGNTEAFF
cdr3_nt: TGTGCCAGCAGCGTAGCCGGGAACACTGAAGCTTTCTTT

clone_size: NA
j_call: TRBJ1-2
cdr3_length: 12
d_call: TRBD1
v_call: TRBV30
cdr3_aa: CAWVVQGVGYTF
cdr3_nt: TGTGCCTGGGTTGTACAGGGGGTCGGCTACACCTTC